The 27 T cell receptor beta chains presented below share a single source sample, sequenced in a study of blood T cell repertoires in COVID-19. Clones were read by immunoSEQ multiplex PCR, and TCRdb kept only the in-frame ones, dropping some. The data hold 72,000 or so clones, with about 80% observed a single time. The sample consisted of peripheral blood. These receptors were collected from a man at least 80 years old with active COVID-19.

This chain joins TRBV6-4 and TRBJ2-2, with D perhaps TRBD1 (6 bases). The CDR3 totals 13 residues. Deletions cut 3 bases from V and 4 bases from J, with 6 bases between. Germline-derived CDR1 and CDR2 are MRHNA and SNTAGT. CDR3 DNA sequence: TGTGCCAGCAGTGAACAGGGCACCGGGGAGCTGTTTTTT. Its protein is CASSEQGTGELFF.

The chain carries TRBV14 and TRBJ1-6; 9 bases align to TRBD1. CDR1 SGHDN and CDR2 FVKESK come from the germline V gene. There are 14 residues in the CDR3. V lost 6 bases to trimming and J lost 10 bases; unmatched junction nucleotides: 7. The CDR3 loop reads CASRLTGGGSPLHF. The CDR3, as DNA: TGTGCCAGCAGACTTACAGGGGGCGGGTCACCCCTCCACTTT.

The chain uses TRBV2 and TRBJ2-3, with TRBD1 identical over 9 bases. Germline CDR1 and CDR2: SNHLY and FYNNEI. The V segment lost 3 bases and the J segment 0 bases; nucleotides outside the gene matches: 4. CDR3 length equals 16 residues. The CDR3 loop reads CASSEGTGFSTDTQYF. CDR3 DNA: TGTGCCAGCAGTGAGGGGACAGGGTTTAGCACAGATACGCAGTATTTT. Filled out from reference TRBV2 and TRBJ2-3, the complete variable domain reads EPEVTQTPSHQVTQMGQEVILRCVPISNHLYFYWYRQILGQKVEFLVSFYNNEISEKSEIFDDQFSVERPDGSNFTLKIRSTKLEDSAMYFCASSEGTGFSTDTQYFGPGTRLTVL.

The chain links TRBV29-1 to TRBJ2-3; D call uncertain. Germline CDR1 SQVTM, CDR2 ANQGSEA. The CDR3 consists of 14 residues. The germline V and J ends were trimmed by 4 bases and 2 bases, with 13 bases remaining between them. CDR3 DNA: TGCAGCGTTGTTTTTTACACCTCCACAGATACGCAGTATTTT. Translating gives CSVVFYTSTDTQYF.

This clone was observed a few times. This chain connects TRBV5-4 to TRBJ2-7; 7 bases match TRBD1. J lost 2 bases, V lost 0 bases, and 2 bases had no gene match. This CDR3 has 14 residues. Germline V gene data show CDR1 as SGHNT and CDR2 as YYREEE (reference sequence). CDR3 in amino acids: CASSLERGPYEQYF. The DNA for the CDR3 is TGTGCCAGCAGCTTGGAAAGGGGGCCCTACGAGCAGTACTTC.

This chain links TRBV7-2 with TRBJ2-3, with D possibly matching TRBD2 (6 bases). Germline lookup yields CDR1 SGHTA and CDR2 FQGNSA. V lost 5 bases and J lost 10, with 19 bases in between. This CDR3 region has 14 residues. The CDR3 here is CASSRDSLPAPQYF. The CDR3 nucleotides are TGTGCCAGCAGCCGGGACTCCCTCCCGGCCCCGCAGTATTTT.

V usage is TRBV10-3 and J usage is TRBJ2-7; 8 positions agree with TRBD1. The CDR3 contains 13 residues. Germline CDR1 reads ENHRY; CDR2 reads SYGVKD. Trimming took 6 bases from V and 3 from J; bases not matched to a gene: 4. The chain's CDR3 is CAIRDREVYEQYF. CDR3 in DNA: TGTGCCATCAGGGACAGGGAGGTCTACGAGCAGTACTTC.

In this sample, this clone turned up a few times. The V and J genes are TRBV3-1 (or the pseudogene TRBV3-2) and TRBJ2-1, with TRBD2 matching over 9 bases. The CDR3 consists of 15 residues. The V segment lost 1 base and the J segment 9 bases; nucleotides outside the gene matches: 7. Germline CDR1 and CDR2: LGHDT and YNNKEL (reference sequence). The CDR3 sequence is CASSQVSGSDGEQFF. In DNA form, the CDR3 reads TGTGCCAGCAGCCAAGTTAGCGGGAGCGATGGTGAGCAGTTCTTC.

The chain employs TRBV6-4 and TRBJ2-3; tentatively, D is TRBD2 (6 bases). V was shortened by 0 bases and J by 6 bases, with 10 bases between the two germline ends. Germline V CDR1 and CDR2: MRHNA, SNTAGT. The length of the CDR3 is 14 residues. DNA of the CDR3: TGTGCCAGCAGTGACTCGACGGCGGGGGATACGCAGTATTTT. It yields the protein CASSDSTAGDTQYF.

J is TRBJ2-5 and V is TRBV2; the D gene is possibly TRBD1 (6 bases). This CDR3 spans 16 amino acids. Germline V gene data show CDR1 as SNHLY and CDR2 as FYNNEI. Trimming removed 5 bases from V and 2 bases from J, with 18 bases in between. The CDR3 nucleotides are TGTGCCAGCAGTTCCGGACAGAACTTACGGCAAGAGACCCAGTACTTC. Its translation is CASSSGQNLRQETQYF.

The chain carries TRBV15 and TRBJ2-2, with 13 nucleotides matching TRBD2. Unmatched junction bases numbered 9, after V lost 2 bases and J lost 6 bases. The germline V gene encodes CDR1 LNHNV and CDR2 YYDKDF (reference sequence). The CDR3 runs to 18 residues. The CDR3 sequence is CATSRKTLAGGRAGELFF. DNA for the CDR3: TGTGCCACCAGCAGAAAAACACTAGCGGGAGGGAGAGCCGGGGAGCTGTTTTTT.

J is TRBJ1-4 and V is TRBV4-3; D not resolved. Looked up from germline, CDR1 is LGHNA and CDR2 is YSLEER. V gave up 1 base and J gave up 8 bases, with 8 bases separating them. The CDR3 runs 13 residues. Here the CDR3 reads CASSQALGEKLFF. Written as DNA, the CDR3 is TGCGCCAGCAGCCAAGCCCTTGGCGAAAAACTGTTTTTT.

The rearrangement uses TRBV11-2 and TRBJ2-1; 9 bases are a match to TRBD2. CDR3 length: 18 amino acids. Germline CDR1 reads SGHAT; CDR2 reads FQNNGV. The J segment lost 7 bases and the V segment lost 0 bases, leaving 13 bases of the junction unmatched. The CDR3 DNA sequence: TGTGCCAGCAGCTTAGAGATAGGAGTCGGACTAGCGAAAAATGAGCAGTTCTTC. This sequence encodes CASSLEIGVGLAKNEQFF.

The table lists this clone with a count of one. The chain joins TRBV6-6 to TRBJ1-2; TRBD1 matches at 8 bases. V shed 5 bases and J 6 bases; nucleotides not matched to a gene: 5. The CDR3 totals 13 residues. CDR1 and CDR2 from the germline V gene are MNHNY and SVGAGI (reference sequence). The CDR3 reads CASSARTGNGYTF. In DNA, the CDR3 is TGTGCCAGCAGTGCCCGGACAGGGAATGGCTACACCTTC.

The rearrangement uses TRBV24-1 and TRBJ2-7, with TRBD2 matching over 8 bases. This CDR3 contains 16 residues. With V trimmed by 2 bases and J by 2 bases, 7 bases remained unmatched. Germline CDR1 and CDR2: KGHDR and SFDVKD. CDR3 protein: CATSDSKRETTYEQYF. The CDR3 DNA follows: TGTGCCACCAGTGATTCGAAGCGGGAGACCACCTACGAGCAGTACTTC.

This clone was detected a few times. CDR3 residues: CASSQGGVDNEKLFF. The CDR3 bases are TGTGCCAGCAGCCAAGGGGGGGTAGATAATGAAAAACTGTTTTTT. This rearrangement joins TRBV7-9 to TRBJ1-4; the D gene is possibly TRBD1 (6 bases). CDR3 length: 15 amino acids. Germline V gives CDR1 SEHNR, CDR2 FQNEAQ (reference sequence). V was pared by 5 bases and J by 4 bases, with 14 bases between.

In this sample, this clone turned up once. J is TRBJ2-1 and V is TRBV7-2, with 8 bases fitting TRBD2. The CDR3 loop spans 16 amino acids. Germline CDR1 and CDR2: SGHTA and FQGNSA. V was clipped by 1 base and J by 6 bases; unmatched bases: 8. CDR3 protein: CASSLDRGGLGNEQFF. The DNA for the CDR3 is TGTGCCAGCAGCTTAGACCGGGGGGGCCTTGGCAATGAGCAGTTCTTC.

The chain employs TRBV7-2 and TRBJ2-1; 7 bases agree with TRBD2. With V trimmed by 0 bases and J by 6 bases, 2 bases remained unmatched. CDR1 is SGHTA and CDR2 is FQGNSA in the germline V gene. This CDR3 is 14 amino acids long. In DNA form, the CDR3 reads TGTGCCAGCAGCTTAGCTGGCGGGGGCAATGAGCAGTTCTTC. Encoded protein: CASSLAGGGNEQFF.

This clone occurred many times. The chain recombines TRBV6-6 with TRBJ2-2, with D possibly matching TRBD1 (5 bases). The CDR3 is made up of 13 amino acids. V lost 6 bases and J 4 bases, leaving 9 bases between the germline ends. Germline values: CDR1 MNHNY, CDR2 SVGAGI (reference sequence). The CDR3 sequence: CASSRVGTGELFF. The CDR3 DNA is TGTGCCAGCAGCAGGGTGGGCACCGGGGAGCTGTTTTTT.

The gene calls are TRBV11-3 and TRBJ2-5; D may be TRBD1 (5 bases). Germline lookup yields CDR1 SGHNT and CDR2 YENEEA. This CDR3 spans 13 amino acids. V shed 1 base and J shed 3 bases, with 6 bases lying between them. The CDR3 DNA follows: TGTGCCAGCAGCTTAGGACAGAAAGAGACCCAGTACTTC. Translating it yields CASSLGQKETQYF.

The chain carries TRBV7-9 and TRBJ1-4, with D unclear. The germline V and J ends were trimmed by 4 bases and 5 bases, with 11 bases remaining between them. Germline V gene sequence: CDR1 SEHNR, CDR2 FQNEAQ (reference sequence). The CDR3 length is 14 residues. CDR3 amino acids: CASSSRQNNEKLFF. The CDR3 DNA reads TGTGCCAGCAGCTCGCGGCAGAACAATGAAAAACTGTTTTTT.

The rearrangement joins TRBV7-9 to TRBJ1-1; 7 bases are a match to TRBD1. With V trimmed by 4 bases and J by 6 bases, 5 bases remained unmatched. Germline V lookup: CDR1 SEHNR, CDR2 FQNEAQ (reference sequence). The CDR3 extends over 13 amino acids. The CDR3 reads CASSWTGGAEAFF. The DNA for the CDR3 is TGTGCCAGCAGCTGGACAGGAGGTGCTGAAGCTTTCTTT.

The V call is TRBV29-1, the J call TRBJ2-1; 10 nucleotides align to TRBD2. Germline-derived CDR1 and CDR2 are SQVTM and ANQGSEA. V lost 5 bases, J lost 8 bases, and 3 bases stayed unmatched. This CDR3 region has 12 residues. The CDR3 bases are TGCAGCGTTCGGACTAGCGGCCATGAGCAGTTCTTC. Amino acid sequence: CSVRTSGHEQFF.

The J gene is TRBJ1-6, the V gene TRBV7-6, with D perhaps matching TRBD1 (5 bases). The CDR3 length is 16 residues. Germline V lookup: CDR1 SGHVS, CDR2 FNYEAQ. The V and J ends lost 1 base and 11 bases respectively, with 18 bases between them. The CDR3 nucleotides read TGTGCCAGCAGCTTAGGCATTCGGGGGAGCTTTGCACCCCTCCACTTT. Translation gives CASSLGIRGSFAPLHF.

The chain joins TRBV27 to TRBJ1-6, with D tentatively TRBD1 (6 bases). The V end lost 4 bases, the J end lost 5 bases, and 6 bases lay between the germline ends. The CDR3 is 13 residues long. Germline CDR1 reads MNHEY; CDR2 reads SMNVEV (reference sequence). DNA for the CDR3: TGTGCCAGCAGTTACAGGGATAATTCACCCCTCCACTTT. Protein sequence: CASSYRDNSPLHF.

This clone was detected a few times. V usage is TRBV7-8 and J usage is TRBJ1-5, with D perhaps matching TRBD1 (6 bases). Germline lookup yields CDR1 SGHVS and CDR2 FQNEAQ. This CDR3 has 16 residues. V gave up 0 bases and J gave up 4 bases, with 13 bases separating them. The CDR3 loop reads CASSLANYRVNQPQHF. As DNA, the CDR3 is TGTGCCAGCAGCTTAGCAAACTACAGGGTTAATCAGCCCCAGCATTTT. Full variable domain (outside the CDR3, taken from reference TRBV7-8 and TRBJ1-5): GAGVSQSPRYKVAKRGQDVALRCDPISGHVSLFWYQQALGQGPEFLTYFQNEAQLDKSGLPSDRFFAERPEGSVSTLKIQRTQQEDSAVYLCASSLANYRVNQPQHFGDGTRLSIL.

This clone was seen more than once but under ten times. V gene TRBV27 combines with J gene TRBJ1-2; D is possibly TRBD1 (5 bases). The germline gives CDR1 MNHEY, CDR2 SMNVEV (reference sequence). This CDR3 region has 14 residues. Trimming took 6 bases from V and 8 from J, leaving 19 bases between them. The CDR3 nucleotides read TGTGCCAGCAGATTGGGCAGGGCGTCGAGCGGCTACACCTTC. It translates to CASRLGRASSGYTF.